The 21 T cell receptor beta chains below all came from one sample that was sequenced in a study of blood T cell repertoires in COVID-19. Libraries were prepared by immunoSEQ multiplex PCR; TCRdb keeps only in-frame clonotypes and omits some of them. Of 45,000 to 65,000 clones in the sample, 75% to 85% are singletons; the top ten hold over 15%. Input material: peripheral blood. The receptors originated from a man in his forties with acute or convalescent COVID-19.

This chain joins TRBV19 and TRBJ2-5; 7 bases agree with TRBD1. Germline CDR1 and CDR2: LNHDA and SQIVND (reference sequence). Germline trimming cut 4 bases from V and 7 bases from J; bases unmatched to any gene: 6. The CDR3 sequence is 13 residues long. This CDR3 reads CASSTPTGPTQYF. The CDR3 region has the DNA TGTGCCAGTAGTACGCCGACAGGGCCGACCCAGTACTTC.

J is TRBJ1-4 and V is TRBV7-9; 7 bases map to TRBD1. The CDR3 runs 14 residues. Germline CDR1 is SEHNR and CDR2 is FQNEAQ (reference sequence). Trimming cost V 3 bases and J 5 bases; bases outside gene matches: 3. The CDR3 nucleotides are TGTGCCAGCAGCTTGGGACAGCTGAATGAAAAACTGTTTTTT. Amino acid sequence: CASSLGQLNEKLFF.

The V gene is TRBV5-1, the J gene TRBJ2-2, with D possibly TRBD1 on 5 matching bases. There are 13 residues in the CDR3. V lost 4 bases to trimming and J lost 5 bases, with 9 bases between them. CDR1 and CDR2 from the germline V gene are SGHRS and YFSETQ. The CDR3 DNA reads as TGCGCCAGCAGCCCAGGACAAACCGGGGAGCTGTTTTTT. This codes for CASSPGQTGELFF.

The CDR3 loop is CASSSRGVMYGYTF. The CDR3 region has the DNA TGTGCCAGCAGTTCTCGGGGGGTGATGTATGGCTACACCTTC. The gene calls are TRBV6-5 and TRBJ1-2; a weak D match, TRBD1 (5 bases). Germline CDR1 reads MNHEY; CDR2 reads SVGAGI. This CDR3 region has 14 residues. Trimming left V 4 bases short and J 5 bases short, with 14 bases between.

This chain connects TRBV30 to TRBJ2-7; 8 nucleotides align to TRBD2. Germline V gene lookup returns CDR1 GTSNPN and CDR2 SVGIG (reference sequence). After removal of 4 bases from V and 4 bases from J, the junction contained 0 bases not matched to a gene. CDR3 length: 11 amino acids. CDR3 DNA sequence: TGTGCCTGGACTAGCGGGTACGAGCAGTACTTC. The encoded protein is CAWTSGYEQYF.

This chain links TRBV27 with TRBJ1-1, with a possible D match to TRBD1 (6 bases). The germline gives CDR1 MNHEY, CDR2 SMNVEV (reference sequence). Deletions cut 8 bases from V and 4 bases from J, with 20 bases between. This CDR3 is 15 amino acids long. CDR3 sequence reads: CASRSSGGGGTEAFF. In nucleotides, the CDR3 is TGTGCCAGCCGCAGTTCCGGGGGAGGGGGCACTGAAGCTTTCTTT.

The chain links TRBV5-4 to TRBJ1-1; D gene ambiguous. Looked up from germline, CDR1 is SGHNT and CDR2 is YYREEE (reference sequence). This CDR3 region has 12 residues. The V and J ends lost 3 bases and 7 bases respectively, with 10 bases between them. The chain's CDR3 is CASSSGTVEAFF. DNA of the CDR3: TGTGCCAGCAGCTCAGGTACAGTTGAAGCTTTCTTT.

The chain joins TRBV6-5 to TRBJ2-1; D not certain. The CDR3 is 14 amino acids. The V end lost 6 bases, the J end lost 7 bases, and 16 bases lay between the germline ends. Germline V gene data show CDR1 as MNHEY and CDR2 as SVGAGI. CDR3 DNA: TGTGCCAGCAGATCTCGTAGAGTGGAGAATGAGCAGTTCTTC. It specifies CASRSRRVENEQFF.

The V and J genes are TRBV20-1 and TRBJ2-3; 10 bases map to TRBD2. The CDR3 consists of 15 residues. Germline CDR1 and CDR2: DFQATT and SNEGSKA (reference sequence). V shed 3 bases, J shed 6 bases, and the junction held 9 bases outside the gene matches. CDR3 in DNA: TGCAGTGCTAGTAGAGCGGGGGGGGATTCTGATACGCAGTATTTT. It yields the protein CSASRAGGDSDTQYF.

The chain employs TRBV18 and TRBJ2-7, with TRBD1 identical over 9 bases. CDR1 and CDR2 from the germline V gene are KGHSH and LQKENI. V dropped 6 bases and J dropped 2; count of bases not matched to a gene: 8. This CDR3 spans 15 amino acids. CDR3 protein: CASSLGGQGTYEQYF. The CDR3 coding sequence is TGTGCCAGCTCCCTAGGGGGACAGGGCACCTACGAGCAGTACTTC. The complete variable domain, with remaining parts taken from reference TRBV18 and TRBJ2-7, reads NAGVMQNPRHLVRRRGQEARLRCSPMKGHSHVYWYRQLPEEGLKFMVYLQKENIIDESGMPKERFSAEFPKEGPSILRIQQVVRGDSAAYFCASSLGGQGTYEQYFGPGTRLTVT.

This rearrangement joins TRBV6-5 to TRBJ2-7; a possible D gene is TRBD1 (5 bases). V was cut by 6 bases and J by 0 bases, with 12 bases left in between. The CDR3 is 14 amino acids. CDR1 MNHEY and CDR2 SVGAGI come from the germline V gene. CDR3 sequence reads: CASRGAASSYEQYF. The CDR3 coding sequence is TGTGCCAGCAGAGGGGCGGCCAGCTCCTACGAGCAGTACTTC.

The CDR3: CASSQDWRQSFSGANVLTF. The DNA for the CDR3 is TGCGCCAGCAGCCAAGATTGGAGACAGAGCTTCTCTGGGGCCAACGTCCTGACTTTC. The chain links TRBV4-1 to TRBJ2-6, with D maybe TRBD1 (5 bases). The CDR3 contains 19 residues. The germline CDR1 and CDR2 sequences are MGHRA and YSYEKL. The ends were cut back, 0 bases at V and 0 bases at J, with 15 bases in the middle.

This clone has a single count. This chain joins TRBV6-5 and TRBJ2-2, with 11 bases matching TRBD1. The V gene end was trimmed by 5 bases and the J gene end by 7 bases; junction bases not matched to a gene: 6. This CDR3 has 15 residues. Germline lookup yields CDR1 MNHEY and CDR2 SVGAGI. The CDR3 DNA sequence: TGTGCCAGCAGTCGGACAGGGGGCTTCGGCGGGGAGCTGTTTTTT. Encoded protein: CASSRTGGFGGELFF.

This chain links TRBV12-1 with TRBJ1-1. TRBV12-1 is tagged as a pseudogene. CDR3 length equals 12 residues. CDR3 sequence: CARTAKNTEAFF. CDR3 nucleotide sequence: TGTGCCAGAACCGCGAAGAACACTGAAGCTTTCTTT.

Here the CDR3 DNA reads TGTGCCAGCAGTCTCGGGTGGGGAAACACCATATATTTT. Its translation: CASSLGWGNTIYF. V and J are TRBV27 and TRBJ1-3; D remains ambiguous. CDR3 size: 13 residues. Germline V gene data show CDR1 as MNHEY and CDR2 as SMNVEV (reference sequence). Trimming shortened V by 5 bases and J by 4 bases, and 9 bases separated the two germline ends.

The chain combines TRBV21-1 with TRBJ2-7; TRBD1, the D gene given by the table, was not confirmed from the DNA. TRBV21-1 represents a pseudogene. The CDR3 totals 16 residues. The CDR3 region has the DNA TGTGCCAGCAGCAAAGTTCGTAGGACAGGGGCCCACGAGCAGTACTTC. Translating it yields CASSKVRRTGAHEQYF.

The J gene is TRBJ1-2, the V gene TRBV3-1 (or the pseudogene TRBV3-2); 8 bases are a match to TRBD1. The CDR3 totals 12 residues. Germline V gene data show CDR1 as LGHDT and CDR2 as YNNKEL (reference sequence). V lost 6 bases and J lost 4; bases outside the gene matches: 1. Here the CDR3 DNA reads TGTGCCAGCAGTACAGGGGGCTATGGCTACACCTTC. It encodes CASSTGGYGYTF.

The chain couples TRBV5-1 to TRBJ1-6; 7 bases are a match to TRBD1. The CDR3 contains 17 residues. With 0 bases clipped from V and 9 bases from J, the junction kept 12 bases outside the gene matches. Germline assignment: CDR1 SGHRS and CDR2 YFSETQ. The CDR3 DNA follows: TGCGCCAGCAGCTTGGGAAGTGCCAGGGGGATCGGTTCACCCCTCCACTTT. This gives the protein CASSLGSARGIGSPLHF.

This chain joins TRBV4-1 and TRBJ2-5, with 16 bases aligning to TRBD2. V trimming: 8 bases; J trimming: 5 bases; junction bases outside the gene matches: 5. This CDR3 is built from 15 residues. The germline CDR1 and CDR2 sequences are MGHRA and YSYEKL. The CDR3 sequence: CASPPGLAGGETQYF. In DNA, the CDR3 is TGCGCCAGCCCCCCGGGACTAGCGGGAGGGGAGACCCAGTACTTC.

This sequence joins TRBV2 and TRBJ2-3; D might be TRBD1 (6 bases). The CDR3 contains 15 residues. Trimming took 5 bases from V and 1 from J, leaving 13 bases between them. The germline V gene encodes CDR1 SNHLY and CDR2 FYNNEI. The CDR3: CASSPRTGRTDTQYF. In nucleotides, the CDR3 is TGTGCCAGCAGTCCCCGAACAGGGCGCACAGATACGCAGTATTTT.

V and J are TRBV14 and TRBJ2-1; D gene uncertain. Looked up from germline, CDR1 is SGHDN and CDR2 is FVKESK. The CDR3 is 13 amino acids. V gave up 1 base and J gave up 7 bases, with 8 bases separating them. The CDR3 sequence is CASSQVSRNEQFF. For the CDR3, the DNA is TGTGCCAGCAGCCAAGTGAGCCGGAATGAGCAGTTCTTC.